Below are 13 T cell receptor beta chains sequenced from a single sample in a study of blood T cell repertoires in COVID-19. The method was immunoSEQ multiplex PCR; TCRdb's version includes in-frame clones alone and lacks a portion of them. The profile shows approximately 310,000 clones, about nine tenths of them singletons. Material: PBMCs or T cells enriched from blood (not recorded which). The receptors stem from a man aged 60-69 years who had recovered from COVID-19.

This clone appeared once. This chain links TRBV28 with TRBJ1-2, with 8 bases identical to TRBD1. This CDR3 has 13 residues. Germline CDR1 is MDHEN and CDR2 is SYDVKM. V was pared by 5 bases and J by 8 bases, with 7 bases of the junction left unmatched. The CDR3 reads CASSPGQGGGYTF. In DNA, the CDR3 is TGTGCCAGCAGTCCCGGACAGGGTGGGGGCTACACCTTC.

This sequence joins TRBV2 and TRBJ2-1, with 12 nucleotides matching TRBD2. The junction had 8 bases not matched to a gene; V was cut back by 1 base and J by 7 bases. The length of the CDR3 is 17 residues. Germline V gives CDR1 SNHLY, CDR2 FYNNEI. CDR3 region: CASSEGVGLAGGNEQFF. For the CDR3, the DNA is TGTGCCAGCAGTGAAGGTGTTGGGCTAGCGGGAGGGAATGAGCAGTTCTTC.

The chain joins TRBV28 to TRBJ2-3; 10 bases map to TRBD2. Per germline, CDR1 MDHEN and CDR2 SYDVKM. The CDR3 sequence is 15 residues long. V was pared by 4 bases and J by 5 bases, with 6 bases of the junction left unmatched. The CDR3 spells CASSSPGLAIDTQYF. Here the CDR3 DNA reads TGTGCCAGCAGTTCGCCGGGACTAGCGATAGATACGCAGTATTTT.

This rearrangement joins TRBV12-5 to TRBJ2-3; TRBD1 matches at 9 bases. Germline CDR1 reads LGHNT; CDR2 reads FRNRAP. J lost 5 bases, V lost 6 bases, and 6 bases had no gene match. The CDR3 contains 14 residues. This chain's CDR3 is CASGEQGAGDTQYF. CDR3 in DNA: TGTGCTAGTGGGGAACAGGGGGCAGGAGATACGCAGTATTTT.

The genes are TRBV6-5 and TRBJ1-1; the D is unclear. Germline values: CDR1 MNHEY, CDR2 SVGAGI. The germline V and J ends were trimmed by 5 bases and 4 bases, with 14 bases remaining between them. The CDR3 has 14 amino acids. The CDR3 bases are TGTGCCAGCAGTATACTACCCGAGGGCACTGAAGCTTTCTTT. It codes for CASSILPEGTEAFF.

The chain couples TRBV18 to TRBJ2-3, with a tentative D call TRBD1 (6 bases). This CDR3 region has 16 residues. Deletions cut 1 base from V and 1 base from J, with 12 bases between. Germline assignment: CDR1 KGHSH and CDR2 LQKENI. The CDR3 nucleotides are TGTGCCAGCTCACCACTTCCGGCAGGGGGCACAGATACGCAGTATTTT. Its translation is CASSPLPAGGTDTQYF.

Concerning this clone itself: The same CDR3 is also encoded by other DNA sequences in this sample. V and J are TRBV30 and TRBJ2-5, with 9 bases lining up with TRBD2. The length of the CDR3 is 13 residues. V lost 2 bases to trimming and J lost 2 bases; unmatched junction nucleotides: 0. Looked up from germline, CDR1 is GTSNPN and CDR2 is SVGIG (reference sequence). The CDR3, as DNA: TGTGCCTGGAGTCTAGCGGGACAAGAGACCCAGTACTTC. It encodes CAWSLAGQETQYF.

The chain has TRBV19 and TRBJ2-5, with 7 bases that match TRBD1. The germline gives CDR1 LNHDA, CDR2 SQIVND (reference sequence). CDR3 size: 13 residues. Trimming took 10 bases from V and 2 from J; bases not matched to a gene: 7. The CDR3 region has the DNA TGTGCCAACCCACAGGGGTTTCAAGAGACCCAGTACTTC. The encoded protein is CANPQGFQETQYF.

This CDR3 reads CASSLGAATGSNSPLHF. The CDR3, as DNA: TGCGCCAGCAGCTTGGGGGCTGCGACAGGCTCCAATTCACCCCTCCACTTT. This chain connects TRBV5-1 to TRBJ1-6; D possibly corresponds to TRBD1 (6 bases). The germline V gene encodes CDR1 SGHRS and CDR2 YFSETQ. CDR3 length: 17 amino acids. The V end was cut by 0 bases, the J end by 7 bases, with 17 bases between.

The rearrangement uses TRBV28 and TRBJ2-3; D is perhaps TRBD2 (6 bases). Trimming pared 0 bases from V and 4 bases from J, leaving 11 bases between. CDR3 length: 15 amino acids. CDR1 is MDHEN, CDR2 SYDVKM, per germline. The CDR3 is CASSLWRDVPDTQYF. In nucleotides, the CDR3 is TGTGCCAGCAGTTTATGGCGGGATGTTCCAGATACGCAGTATTTT.

Turning to this clone: The sample has other DNA sequences that encode this CDR3 too. The rearrangement joins TRBV28 to TRBJ1-2, with a weak D call TRBD1 (5 bases). Germline CDR1 is MDHEN and CDR2 is SYDVKM. With 2 bases removed from V and 4 bases from J, the gap between germline ends came to 8 bases. The CDR3 has 13 amino acids. CDR3 nucleotides: TGTGCCAGCAGTTTAGGGGGGAGCTATGGCTACACCTTC. Translated: CASSLGGSYGYTF.

The V gene is TRBV5-1, the J gene TRBJ1-3; 10 bases line up with TRBD1. The length of the CDR3 is 17 residues. CDR1 and CDR2 (germline): SGHRS, YFSETQ. Losses at the gene ends were 0 bases for V and 3 bases for J; bases not matched to a gene: 6. CDR3 bases: TGCGCCAGCAGCTTGGGGGGACAGGGGAGAAGTGGAAACACCATATATTTT. Protein: CASSLGGQGRSGNTIYF.

V usage is TRBV2 and J usage is TRBJ2-1; 7 bases agree with TRBD2. CDR3 length: 13 amino acids. Germline lookup yields CDR1 SNHLY and CDR2 FYNNEI. Unmatched junction bases numbered 5, after V lost 7 bases and J lost 5 bases. CDR3 bases: TGTGCCAGCAACGGCGGGAGTCACAATGAGCAGTTCTTC. Protein product: CASNGGSHNEQFF.